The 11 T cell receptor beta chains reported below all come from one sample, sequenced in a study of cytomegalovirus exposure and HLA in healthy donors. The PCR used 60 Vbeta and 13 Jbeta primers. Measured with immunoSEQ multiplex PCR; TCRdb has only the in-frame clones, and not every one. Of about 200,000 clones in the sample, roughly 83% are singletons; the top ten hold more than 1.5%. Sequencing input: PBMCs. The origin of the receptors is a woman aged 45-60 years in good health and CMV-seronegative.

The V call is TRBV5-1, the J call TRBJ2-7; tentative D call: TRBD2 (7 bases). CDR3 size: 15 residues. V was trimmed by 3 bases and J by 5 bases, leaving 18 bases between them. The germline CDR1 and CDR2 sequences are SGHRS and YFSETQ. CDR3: CASSSGLSGGDEQYF. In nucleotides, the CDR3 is TGCGCCAGCAGCTCTGGACTATCGGGGGGCGACGAGCAGTACTTC.

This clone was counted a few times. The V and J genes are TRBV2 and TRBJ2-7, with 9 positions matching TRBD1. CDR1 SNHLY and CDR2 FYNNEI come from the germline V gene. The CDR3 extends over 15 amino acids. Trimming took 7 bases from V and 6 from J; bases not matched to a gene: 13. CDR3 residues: CASTPQDRGRGEQYF. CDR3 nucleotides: TGTGCCAGCACCCCCCAGGACAGGGGACGGGGCGAGCAGTACTTC.

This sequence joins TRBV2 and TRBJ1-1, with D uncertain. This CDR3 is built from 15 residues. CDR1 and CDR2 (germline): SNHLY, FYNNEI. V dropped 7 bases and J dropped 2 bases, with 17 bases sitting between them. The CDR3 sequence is CASTLLPELNTEAFF. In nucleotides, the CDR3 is TGTGCCAGCACCCTATTACCCGAGCTTAACACTGAAGCTTTCTTT. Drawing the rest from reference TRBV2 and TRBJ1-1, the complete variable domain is EPEVTQTPSHQVTQMGQEVILRCVPISNHLYFYWYRQILGQKVEFLVSFYNNEISEKSEIFDDQFSVERPDGSNFTLKIRSTKLEDSAMYFCASTLLPELNTEAFFGQGTRLTVV.

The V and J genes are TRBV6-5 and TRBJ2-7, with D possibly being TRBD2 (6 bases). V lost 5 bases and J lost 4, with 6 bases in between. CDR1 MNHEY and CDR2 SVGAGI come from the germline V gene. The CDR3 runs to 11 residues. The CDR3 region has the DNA TGTGCCAGCAGTGGGGGGTACGAGCAGTACTTC. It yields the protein CASSGGYEQYF.

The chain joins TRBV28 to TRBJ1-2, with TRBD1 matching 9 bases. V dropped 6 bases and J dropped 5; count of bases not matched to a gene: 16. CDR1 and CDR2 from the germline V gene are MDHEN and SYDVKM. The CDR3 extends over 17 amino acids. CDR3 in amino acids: CASSPSGGQGKIYGYTF. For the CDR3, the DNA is TGTGCCAGCAGCCCTTCAGGGGGACAGGGAAAGATTTATGGCTACACCTTC.

The CDR3 DNA is TGCGCCAGCAGCCAAGGCTTCCAGGCAGGGATAAGTGAAAAACTGTTTTTT. Its translation is CASSQGFQAGISEKLFF. The J gene is TRBJ1-4, the V gene TRBV4-1; weak D call: TRBD1 (5 bases). Germline lookup yields CDR1 MGHRA and CDR2 YSYEKL. The ends were cut back, 1 base at V and 7 bases at J, with 19 bases in the middle. CDR3 length equals 17 residues.

The DNA for the CDR3 is TGTGCCAGCAGCCGAAGTCCGGGACTAGTAGCAGATACGCAGTATTTT. Its translation is CASSRSPGLVADTQYF. J is TRBJ2-3 and V is TRBV7-2; TRBD2 agrees at 8 bases. The CDR3 consists of 16 residues. Trimming cost V 5 bases and J 4 bases; bases outside gene matches: 11. Germline values: CDR1 SGHTA, CDR2 FQGNSA.

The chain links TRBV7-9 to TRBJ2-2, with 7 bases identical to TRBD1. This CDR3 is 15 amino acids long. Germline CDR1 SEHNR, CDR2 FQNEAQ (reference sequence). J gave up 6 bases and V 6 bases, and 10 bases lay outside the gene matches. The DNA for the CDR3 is TGTGCCAGCAGGGCTAACCGACAGGGCGCCGGGGAGCTGTTTTTT. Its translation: CASRANRQGAGELFF.

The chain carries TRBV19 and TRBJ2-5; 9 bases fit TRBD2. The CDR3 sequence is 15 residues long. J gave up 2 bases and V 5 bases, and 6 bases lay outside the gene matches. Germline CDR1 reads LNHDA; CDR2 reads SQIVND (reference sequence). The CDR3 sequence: CASSWLAGIQETQYF. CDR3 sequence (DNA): TGTGCCAGTAGTTGGCTAGCGGGGATACAAGAGACCCAGTACTTC.

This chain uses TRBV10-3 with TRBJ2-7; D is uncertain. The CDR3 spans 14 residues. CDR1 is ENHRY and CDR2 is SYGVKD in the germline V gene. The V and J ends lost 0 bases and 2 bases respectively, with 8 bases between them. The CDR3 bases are TGTGCCATCAGTGAGTCTTACAAGACCTACGAGCAGTACTTC. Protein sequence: CAISESYKTYEQYF.

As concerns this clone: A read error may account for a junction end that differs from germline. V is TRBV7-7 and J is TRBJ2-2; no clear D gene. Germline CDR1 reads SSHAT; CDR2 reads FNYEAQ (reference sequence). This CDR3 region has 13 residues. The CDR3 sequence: CASSATTTGELFF. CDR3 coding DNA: TGTGCTAGCAGCGCCACTACTACCGGGGAGCTGTTTTTT. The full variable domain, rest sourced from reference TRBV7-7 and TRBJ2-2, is GAGVSQSPRYKVTKRGQDVTLRCDPISSHATLYWYQQALGQGPEFLTYFNYEAQPDKSGLPSDRFSAERPEGSISTLTIQRTEQRDSAMYRCASSATTTGELFFGEGSRLTVL.